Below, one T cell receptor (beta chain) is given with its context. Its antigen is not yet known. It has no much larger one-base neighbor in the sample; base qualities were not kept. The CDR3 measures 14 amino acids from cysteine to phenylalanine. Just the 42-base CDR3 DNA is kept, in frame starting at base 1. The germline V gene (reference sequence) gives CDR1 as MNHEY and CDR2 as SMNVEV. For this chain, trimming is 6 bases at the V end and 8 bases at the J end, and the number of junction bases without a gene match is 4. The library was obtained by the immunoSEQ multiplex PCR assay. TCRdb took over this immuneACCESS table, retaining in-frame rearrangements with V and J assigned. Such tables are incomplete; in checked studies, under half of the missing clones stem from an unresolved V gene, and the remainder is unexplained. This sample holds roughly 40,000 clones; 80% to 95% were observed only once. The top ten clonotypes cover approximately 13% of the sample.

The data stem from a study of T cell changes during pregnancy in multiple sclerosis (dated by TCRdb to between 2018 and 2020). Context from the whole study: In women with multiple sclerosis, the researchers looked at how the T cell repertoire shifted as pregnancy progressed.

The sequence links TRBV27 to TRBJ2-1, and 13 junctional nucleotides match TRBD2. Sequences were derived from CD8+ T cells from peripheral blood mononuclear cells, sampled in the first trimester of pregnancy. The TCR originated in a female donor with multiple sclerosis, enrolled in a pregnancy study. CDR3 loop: CASRLAGGPDEQFF. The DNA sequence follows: TGTGCCAGCAGACTAGCGGGGGGGCCCGATGAGCAGTTCTTC.